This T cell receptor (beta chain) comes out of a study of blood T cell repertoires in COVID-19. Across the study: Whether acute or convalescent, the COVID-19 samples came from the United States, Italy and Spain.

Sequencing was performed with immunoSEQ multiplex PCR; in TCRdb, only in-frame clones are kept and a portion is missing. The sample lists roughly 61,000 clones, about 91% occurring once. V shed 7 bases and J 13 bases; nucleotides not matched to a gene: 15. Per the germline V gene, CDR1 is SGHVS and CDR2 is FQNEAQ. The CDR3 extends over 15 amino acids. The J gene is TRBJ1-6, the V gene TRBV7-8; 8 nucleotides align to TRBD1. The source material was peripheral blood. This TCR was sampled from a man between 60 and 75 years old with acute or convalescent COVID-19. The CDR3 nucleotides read TGTGCCAGCACCCTGCAAGGGACAGGTAGTGCTCCCCTCCACTTT. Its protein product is CASTLQGTGSAPLHF.